Below are 31 T cell receptor beta chains sequenced from a single sample in a study of cytomegalovirus exposure and HLA in healthy donors. Use of 60 Vbeta and 13 Jbeta primers characterized the PCR. The data were produced by immunoSEQ multiplex PCR, yet TCRdb's version contains in-frame clones alone and is incomplete. This sample carries about 180,000 clones, 70% to 80% of them seen once, and the ten largest clones take about 2.4%. The material sequenced was PBMCs. These receptors all stem from a man aged 55 to 70 in good health and CMV-seronegative.

This chain links TRBV4-3 with TRBJ2-3; 7 nucleotides match TRBD2. With V trimmed by 0 bases and J by 2 bases, 5 bases remained unmatched. The CDR3 has 16 residues. From germline, CDR1 is LGHNA and CDR2 YSLEER. CDR3 sequence (DNA): TGCGCCAGCAGCCAAGAGGCTAGCGGTGACACAGATACGCAGTATTTT. It translates to CASSQEASGDTDTQYF.

This clone has only a few counts. The chain uses TRBV28 and TRBJ2-7; D is uncertain. V lost 3 bases and J lost 5, with 8 bases in between. Germline V gene lookup returns CDR1 MDHEN and CDR2 SYDVKM. CDR3 size: 12 residues. CDR3 region: CASSLVRNEQYF. In DNA, the CDR3 is TGTGCCAGCAGTTTGGTGCGGAACGAGCAGTACTTC.

This rearrangement joins TRBV19 to TRBJ1-2; possibly TRBD1 for D (6 bases). The CDR3 totals 14 residues. Germline lookup yields CDR1 LNHDA and CDR2 SQIVND (reference sequence). The V gene lost 3 bases and the J gene lost 5 bases, with 13 bases spanning the gap. The CDR3 region has the DNA TGTGCCAGTAGTATGTCAGGGGAAGGGTATGGCTACACCTTC. Its protein product is CASSMSGEGYGYTF.

This rearrangement joins TRBV30 to TRBJ1-2; 9 bases fit TRBD1. Germline values: CDR1 GTSNPN, CDR2 SVGIG (reference sequence). V trimming: 3 bases; J trimming: 6 bases; junction bases outside the gene matches: 5. CDR3 length: 13 amino acids. The CDR3 DNA follows: TGTGCCTGGAGGTTCAGGACAGGGGATGGCTACACCTTC. Protein: CAWRFRTGDGYTF. Filled out from reference TRBV30 and TRBJ1-2, the complete variable domain reads SQTIHQWPATLVQPVGSPLSLECTVEGTSNPNLYWYRQAAGRGLQLLFYSVGIGQISSEVPQNLSASRPQDRQFILSSKKLLLSDSGFYLCAWRFRTGDGYTFGSGTRLTVV.

This clone has more than one count but fewer than ten. The chain recombines TRBV4-1 with TRBJ1-6; 8 bases map to TRBD1. Germline V gene lookup returns CDR1 MGHRA and CDR2 YSYEKL. Trimming took 0 bases from V and 15 from J; bases not matched to a gene: 16. The CDR3 covers 17 residues. In DNA, the CDR3 is TGCGCCAGCAGCCAAGACCCGCCCAGGGGGCTCCCAGTAGTCCTCCACTTT. Protein product: CASSQDPPRGLPVVLHF.

The chain carries TRBV6-6 and TRBJ1-5; 11 bases line up with TRBD1. After removal of 5 bases from V and 9 bases from J, the junction contained 9 bases not matched to a gene. The CDR3 totals 15 residues. The germline V gene encodes CDR1 MNHNY and CDR2 SVGAGI (reference sequence). The CDR3: CASSRLGQGASPQHF. In nucleotides, the CDR3 is TGTGCCAGCAGTCGCCTCGGACAGGGGGCCTCGCCCCAGCATTTT.

This clone was recorded only once. This chain connects TRBV5-4 to TRBJ1-1; TRBD1 aligns across 7 bases. CDR1 and CDR2 (germline): SGHNT, YYREEE (reference sequence). The V segment lost 4 bases and the J segment 6 bases; nucleotides outside the gene matches: 12. CDR3 length: 15 amino acids. The CDR3 loop reads CASSHTGVKDPEAFF. CDR3 in DNA: TGTGCCAGCAGCCACACAGGGGTGAAGGATCCTGAAGCTTTCTTT.

This clone was found once. The rearrangement joins TRBV5-4 to TRBJ1-2; 8 bases match TRBD1. From germline, CDR1 is SGHNT and CDR2 YYREEE (reference sequence). The CDR3 runs to 13 residues. Trimming removed 4 bases from V and 6 bases from J; junction bases left unmatched: 5. CDR3 sequence: CASSPDRVDGYTF. As DNA, the CDR3 is TGTGCCAGCAGCCCGGACAGGGTCGATGGCTACACCTTC.

This rearrangement joins TRBV29-1 to TRBJ1-1; 10 nucleotides align to TRBD1. V gave up 3 bases and J gave up 5 bases; unmatched junction bases: 12. The CDR3 covers 16 residues. The germline CDR1 and CDR2 sequences are SQVTM and ANQGSEA. CDR3 protein: CSVDYIGTGVGTEAFF. The CDR3, as DNA: TGCAGCGTTGACTACATCGGGACAGGGGTTGGGACTGAAGCTTTCTTT. Full variable domain (outside the CDR3, taken from reference TRBV29-1 and TRBJ1-1): SAVISQKPSRDICQRGTSLTIQCQVDSQVTMMFWYRQQPGQSLTLIATANQGSEATYESGFVIDKFPISRPNLTFSTLTVSNMSPEDSSIYLCSVDYIGTGVGTEAFFGQGTRLTVV.

This chain connects TRBV30 to TRBJ2-7; possibly TRBD1 for D (5 bases). Germline assignment: CDR1 GTSNPN and CDR2 SVGIG (reference sequence). The V end lost 3 bases, the J end lost 0 bases, and 9 bases lay between the germline ends. This CDR3 comprises 13 residues. The CDR3 nucleotides read TGTGCCTGGAGCCAGGGTGACTCCTACGAGCAGTACTTC. It yields the protein CAWSQGDSYEQYF.

This chain links TRBV5-4 with TRBJ2-7; TRBD2 agrees at 7 bases. V shed 2 bases, J shed 3 bases, and the junction held 5 bases outside the gene matches. Germline CDR1 reads SGHNT; CDR2 reads YYREEE (reference sequence). The CDR3 totals 14 residues. CDR3 protein: CASSLGRGGYEQYF. CDR3 DNA: TGTGCCAGCAGCTTAGGTCGCGGGGGCTACGAGCAGTACTTC.

The J gene is TRBJ2-2, the V gene TRBV7-6; no clear D gene. V was clipped by 8 bases and J by 5 bases, with 6 bases between them. The CDR3 contains 11 residues. Germline loops: CDR1 SGHVS, CDR2 FNYEAQ. The CDR3 region is CASQTTGELFF. The CDR3 region has the DNA TGTGCCAGCCAGACTACCGGGGAGCTGTTTTTT.

Only a few counts were recorded for this clone. The V and J genes are TRBV6-1 and TRBJ2-5, with D perhaps matching TRBD2 (6 bases). Per germline, CDR1 MNHNS and CDR2 SASEGT. V lost 0 bases, J lost 4 bases, and 9 bases lay in between. This CDR3 has 14 amino acids. CDR3 residues: CASSEAWGGETQYF. For the CDR3, the DNA is TGTGCCAGCAGTGAAGCCTGGGGAGGAGAGACCCAGTACTTC.

Here the CDR3 DNA reads TGTGCCAGCAGGTCCGGGACAGGACCTAATCAGCCCCAGCATTTT. Protein product: CASRSGTGPNQPQHF. The rearrangement uses TRBV2 and TRBJ1-5; TRBD1 matches at 8 bases. The CDR3 covers 15 residues. V was clipped by 6 bases and J by 4 bases; unmatched bases: 8. The germline gives CDR1 SNHLY, CDR2 FYNNEI.

This chain joins TRBV29-1 and TRBJ2-1; D remains unclear. Per germline, CDR1 SQVTM and CDR2 ANQGSEA. The CDR3 covers 12 residues. The V end lost 0 bases, the J end lost 9 bases, and 9 bases lay between the germline ends. CDR3 sequence (DNA): TGCAGCGTTGAAGATTACCCAGGTGAGCAGTTCTTC. Protein product: CSVEDYPGEQFF.

The chain is built from TRBV28 and TRBJ2-5; 10 nucleotides agree with TRBD1. Looked up from germline, CDR1 is MDHEN and CDR2 is SYDVKM. The J segment lost 0 bases and the V segment lost 1 base, leaving 14 bases of the junction unmatched. This CDR3 comprises 20 residues. This CDR3 reads CASSLFPDRGDGRHQETQYF. The CDR3 DNA reads as TGTGCCAGCAGTTTATTTCCGGACAGGGGGGACGGCCGACACCAAGAGACCCAGTACTTC.

This rearrangement joins TRBV5-7 to TRBJ2-7, with 8 bases aligning to TRBD1. TRBV5-7 is placed among ORFs of uncertain function. The CDR3 length is 14 residues. The trim removed 1 base at V and 7 bases at J, leaving 7 bases unmatched. The CDR3 nucleotides are TGTGCCAGCAGCTTGACCCAGGGGGCGAGGGAGCAGTACTTC. Amino acid sequence: CASSLTQGAREQYF.

The chain links TRBV15 to TRBJ1-3; possible D gene TRBD1, 6 bases. The CDR3 loop spans 18 amino acids. CDR1 is LNHNV and CDR2 is YYDKDF in the germline V gene (reference sequence). V was shortened by 0 bases and J by 0 bases, with 15 bases between the two germline ends. The CDR3 DNA is TGTGCCACCAGCAGAGATACCGGGACATTGGGCTCTGGAAACACCATATATTTT. Translation gives CATSRDTGTLGSGNTIYF.

The rearrangement uses TRBV2 and TRBJ2-7, with 14 nucleotides matching TRBD2. Trimming removed 5 bases from V and 6 bases from J; junction bases left unmatched: 3. The CDR3 is 14 residues long. The germline gives CDR1 SNHLY, CDR2 FYNNEI. The chain's CDR3 is CASSPGLAGVEQYF. The DNA for the CDR3 is TGTGCCAGCAGTCCGGGACTAGCGGGAGTCGAGCAGTACTTC.

The chain couples TRBV13 to TRBJ2-7; a possible D gene is TRBD2 (6 bases). The germline V gene has CDR1 PRHDT and CDR2 FYEKMQ (reference sequence). The V end was cut by 5 bases, the J end by 2 bases, with 10 bases between. The CDR3 length is 13 residues. In DNA, the CDR3 is TGTGCCAGCAGCCAGGAGGGAACCTACGAGCAGTACTTC. Protein product: CASSQEGTYEQYF.

This sequence joins TRBV18 and TRBJ2-7, with TRBD2 matching over 7 bases. The CDR3 runs 12 residues. V shed 8 bases, J shed 4 bases, and the junction held 5 bases outside the gene matches. CDR1 KGHSH and CDR2 LQKENI come from the germline V gene. The CDR3 here is CASGPGGYEQYF. In DNA, the CDR3 is TGTGCCAGCGGCCCGGGAGGATACGAGCAGTACTTC.

This chain's CDR3 is CASSLTRGQEGKGYTF. The CDR3 bases are TGTGCCAGCAGCCTTACCAGGGGGCAAGAGGGAAAGGGCTACACCTTC. The chain joins TRBV7-9 to TRBJ1-2, with 8 bases aligning to TRBD1. The CDR3 is 16 residues long. Germline lookup yields CDR1 SEHNR and CDR2 FQNEAQ (reference sequence). J gave up 8 bases and V 5 bases, and 16 bases lay outside the gene matches.

The CDR3 protein is CASSEGTGDRYEQYF. The CDR3 region has the DNA TGTGCCAGCAGCGAGGGGACAGGGGATCGGTACGAGCAGTACTTC. The chain joins TRBV9 to TRBJ2-7; the match to TRBD1 covers 10 bases. The V segment lost 3 bases and the J segment 4 bases; nucleotides outside the gene matches: 7. The CDR3 loop spans 15 amino acids. Germline V CDR1 and CDR2: SGDLS, YYNGEE.

V is TRBV7-8 and J is TRBJ1-4; 7 positions match TRBD1. Per the germline V gene, CDR1 is SGHVS and CDR2 is FQNEAQ. With V trimmed by 10 bases and J by 7 bases, 9 bases remained unmatched. The length of the CDR3 is 13 residues. The DNA of the CDR3 is TGTGCCACCGACACAGGGGCGGGTGAAAAACTGTTTTTT. Translated: CATDTGAGEKLFF.

This clone showed up just a few times. The chain combines TRBV10-1 with TRBJ2-7; 9 bases align to TRBD2. This CDR3 is 18 amino acids long. V lost 9 bases, J lost 7 bases, and 25 bases stayed unmatched. Germline V CDR1 and CDR2: WNHNN, SYGVQD (reference sequence). The CDR3 DNA follows: TGCGCCAGGGAAATGAGGGGGTTTCTAGCGGGATGGGCGGCGGAGCAGTACTTC. Translated, it gives CAREMRGFLAGWAAEQYF.

The genes are TRBV2 and TRBJ2-2; 11 bases are shared with TRBD2. Trimming took 10 bases from V and 6 from J; bases not matched to a gene: 7. The CDR3 covers 14 residues. Germline V gene sequence: CDR1 SNHLY, CDR2 FYNNEI. CDR3 residues: CAITTSGSSGELFF. The CDR3 coding sequence is TGTGCCATCACCACTAGCGGGAGCTCCGGGGAGCTGTTTTTT.

The V call is TRBV2, the J call TRBJ2-7, with 13 nucleotides matching TRBD2. J lost 4 bases, V lost 0 bases, and 3 bases had no gene match. Germline loops: CDR1 SNHLY, CDR2 FYNNEI. This CDR3 has 16 residues. CDR3 protein: CASSEAWTSGSYEQYF. In nucleotides, the CDR3 is TGTGCCAGCAGTGAAGCTTGGACTAGCGGGAGTTACGAGCAGTACTTC.

This chain connects TRBV4-3 to TRBJ2-1; D perhaps matches TRBD2 (5 bases). V was cut by 5 bases and J by 0 bases, with 23 bases left in between. This CDR3 contains 19 residues. CDR1 is LGHNA, CDR2 YSLEER, per germline. The CDR3, as DNA: TGCGCCAGCAGCTCTACCGTCGTAAAGCGGTCTAACTCCTACAATGAGCAGTTCTTC. Translation: CASSSTVVKRSNSYNEQFF.

The CDR3 spells CASSYWGGHNSPLHF. In DNA, the CDR3 is TGTGCCAGCAGTTACTGGGGGGGGCATAATTCACCCCTCCACTTT. The chain employs TRBV6-6 and TRBJ1-6; possible D gene TRBD1, 6 bases. V dropped 1 base and J dropped 5 bases, with 9 bases sitting between them. Germline V lookup: CDR1 MNHNY, CDR2 SVGAGI (reference sequence). CDR3 length equals 15 residues.

The chain uses TRBV19 and TRBJ1-5; D perhaps matches TRBD1 (5 bases). Trimming took 0 bases from V and 7 from J, leaving 13 bases between them. Germline-derived CDR1 and CDR2 are LNHDA and SQIVND (reference sequence). The CDR3 runs 15 residues. Written as DNA, the CDR3 is TGTGCCAGTAGTATAGATCGGGGGTATTGGCAGCCCCAGCATTTT. Its protein is CASSIDRGYWQPQHF.

This clone appeared a single time. This rearrangement joins TRBV7-9 to TRBJ1-6; no definite D call. The CDR3 has 15 amino acids. Trimming left V 2 bases short and J 4 bases short, with 9 bases between. Germline CDR1 and CDR2: SEHNR and FQNEAQ (reference sequence). The chain's CDR3 is CASSLSSQYNSPLHF. The CDR3, as DNA: TGTGCCAGCAGCTTATCAAGTCAGTATAATTCACCCCTCCACTTT.